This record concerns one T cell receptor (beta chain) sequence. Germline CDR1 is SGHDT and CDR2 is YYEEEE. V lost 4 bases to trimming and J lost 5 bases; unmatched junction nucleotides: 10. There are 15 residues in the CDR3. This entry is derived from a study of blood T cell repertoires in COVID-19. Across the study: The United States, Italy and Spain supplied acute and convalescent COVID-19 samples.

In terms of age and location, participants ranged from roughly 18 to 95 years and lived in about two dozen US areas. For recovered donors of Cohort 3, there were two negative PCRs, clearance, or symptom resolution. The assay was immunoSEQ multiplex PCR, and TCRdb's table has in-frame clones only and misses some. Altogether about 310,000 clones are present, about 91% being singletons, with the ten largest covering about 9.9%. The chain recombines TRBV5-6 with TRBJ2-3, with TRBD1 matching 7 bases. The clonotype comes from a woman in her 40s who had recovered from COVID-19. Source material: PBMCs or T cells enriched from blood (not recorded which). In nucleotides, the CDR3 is TGTGCCAGCAGCACCGGGACAGCCAACCAAGATACGCAGTATTTT. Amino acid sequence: CASSTGTANQDTQYF.